This T cell receptor beta chain was found in a study of cytomegalovirus exposure and HLA in healthy donors. This PCR relied on a set of 60 Vbeta primers and 13 Jbeta primers. TCRdb's table, derived via immunoSEQ multiplex PCR, lists solely in-frame clones and lacks some. This table holds fewer than 200,000 clones, about 72% found once. All donors participated as healthy donors of bone marrow. The V gene end was trimmed by 3 bases and the J gene end by 2 bases; junction bases not matched to a gene: 4. The CDR3 consists of 16 residues. CDR1 is MGHRA, CDR2 YSYEKL, per germline. To note about this clone: Its antigen is as yet unknown.

Study results and caveats: Reportedly, diagnosis of cytomegalovirus status by the classifier showed high specificity and sensitivity. In a later analysis, DRB1 alleles had the most associated TCRs; HLA-C alleles the fewest. Previously analyzed data showed that most TCR beta V segments were productive at a frequency of about 90% or about 30%.

V usage is TRBV4-1 and J usage is TRBJ2-7, with TRBD2 matching 13 bases. The TCR comes from a man aged 55 to 70 in good health and CMV-seronegative. Sequencing was performed on PBMCs. The CDR3 nucleotides are TGCGCCAGCAGCCAGGAAACTAGCGGGGGGGCCTACGAGCAGTACTTC. This codes for CASSQETSGGAYEQYF.